The TCR beta chain under discussion was sequenced for a study of T cell repertoires in cytomegalovirus infection. The overall study: Shared public TCR beta signatures pointed to both CMV infection and a matching HLA type.

TCRdb reprocessed the reads via MiXCR and lists one record per CDR3 protein. The sample yields nearly 550,000 distinct CDR3 sequences, about 15% seen once. This clonotype was seen more than once but under ten times. Antigen specificity is unknown. Notes on the study in general: HLA-C-restricted TCR beta clonotypes specific for CMV led the ex vivo response. Cumulated frequencies of public TCR beta families served to identify carriers of CMV plus the relevant HLA.

Sequenced input: CD8+ T cells from PBMCs. This receptor was obtained from a human donor in good health (CMV status not recorded). Some clones in this sample may be carry-over from other donors' samples.

CDR3 amino acids: CASSSVAGEEDTQYF. CDR3 sequence (DNA): TGCGCCAGCAGCTCCGTAGCGGGAGAGGAAGATACGCAGTATTTT. The chain carries TRBV5-1 and TRBJ2-3, with 9 positions matching TRBD2. Germline V lookup: CDR1 SGHRS, CDR2 YFSETQ. V lost 3 bases, J lost 5 bases, and 7 bases stayed unmatched. The length of the CDR3 is 15 residues.